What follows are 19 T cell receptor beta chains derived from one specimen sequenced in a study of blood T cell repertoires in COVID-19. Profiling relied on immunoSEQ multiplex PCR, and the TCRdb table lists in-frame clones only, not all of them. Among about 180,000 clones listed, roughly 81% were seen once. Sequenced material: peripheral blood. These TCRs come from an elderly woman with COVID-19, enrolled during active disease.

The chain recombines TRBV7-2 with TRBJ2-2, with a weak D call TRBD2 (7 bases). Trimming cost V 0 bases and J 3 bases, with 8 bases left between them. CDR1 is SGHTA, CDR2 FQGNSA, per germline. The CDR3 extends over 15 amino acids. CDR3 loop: CASSLAGGHTGELFF. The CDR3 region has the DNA TGTGCCAGCAGCTTAGCGGGGGGGCACACCGGGGAGCTGTTTTTT.

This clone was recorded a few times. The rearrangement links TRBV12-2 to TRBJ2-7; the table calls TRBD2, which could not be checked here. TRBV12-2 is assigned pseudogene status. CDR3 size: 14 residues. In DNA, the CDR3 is TGTGCAAGTCGCTTTGGGACTACCCTCTACGAGCAGTACTTC. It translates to CASRFGTTLYEQYF.

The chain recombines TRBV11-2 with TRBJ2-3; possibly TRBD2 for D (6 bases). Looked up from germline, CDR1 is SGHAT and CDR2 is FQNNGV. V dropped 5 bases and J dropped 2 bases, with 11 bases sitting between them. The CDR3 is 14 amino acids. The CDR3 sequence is CASSRGLYTDTQYF. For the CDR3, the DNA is TGTGCCAGCAGCCGGGGGTTGTACACAGATACGCAGTATTTT. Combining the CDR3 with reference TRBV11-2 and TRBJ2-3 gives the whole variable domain EAGVAQSPRYKIIEKRQSVAFWCNPISGHATLYWYQQILGQGPKLLIQFQNNGVVDDSQLPKDRFSAERLKGVDSTLKIQPAKLEDSAVYLCASSRGLYTDTQYFGPGTRLTVL.

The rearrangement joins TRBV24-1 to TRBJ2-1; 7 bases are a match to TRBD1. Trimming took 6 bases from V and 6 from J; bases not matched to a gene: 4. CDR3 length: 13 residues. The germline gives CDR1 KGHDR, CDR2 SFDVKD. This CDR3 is CATSFGQVNEQFF. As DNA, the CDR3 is TGTGCCACCAGTTTCGGACAGGTCAATGAGCAGTTCTTC.

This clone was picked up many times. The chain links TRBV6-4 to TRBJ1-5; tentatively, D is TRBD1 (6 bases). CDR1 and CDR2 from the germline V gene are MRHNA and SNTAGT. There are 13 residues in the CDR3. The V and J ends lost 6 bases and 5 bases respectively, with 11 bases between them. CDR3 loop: CASSAAGDQPQHF. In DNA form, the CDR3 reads TGTGCCAGCAGCGCCGCAGGGGATCAGCCCCAGCATTTT.

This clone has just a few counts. CDR3 DNA: TGCGCCAGCAGCCAAGATGCGGGCGCTATGGATGGCTACACCTTC. It is translated as CASSQDAGAMDGYTF. The genes are TRBV4-3 and TRBJ1-2; no clear D. V was shortened by 0 bases and J by 6 bases, with 14 bases between the two germline ends. Germline loops: CDR1 LGHNA, CDR2 YSLEER. The CDR3 length is 15 residues.

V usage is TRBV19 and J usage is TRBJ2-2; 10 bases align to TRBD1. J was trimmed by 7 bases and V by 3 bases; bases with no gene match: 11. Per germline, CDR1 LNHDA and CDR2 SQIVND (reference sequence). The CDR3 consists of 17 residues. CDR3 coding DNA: TGTGCCAGTAGTATCAGTAGGACGGGACAGGGGCGCGGGGAGCTGTTTTTT. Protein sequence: CASSISRTGQGRGELFF.

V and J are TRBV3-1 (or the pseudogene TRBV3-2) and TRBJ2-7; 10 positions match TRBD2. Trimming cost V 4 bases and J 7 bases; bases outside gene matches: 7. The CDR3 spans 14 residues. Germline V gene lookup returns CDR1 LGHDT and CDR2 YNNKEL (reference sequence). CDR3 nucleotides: TGTGCCAGCAGCCGAAGCGGGAGGGCCGGAGAGCAGTACTTC. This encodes CASSRSGRAGEQYF.

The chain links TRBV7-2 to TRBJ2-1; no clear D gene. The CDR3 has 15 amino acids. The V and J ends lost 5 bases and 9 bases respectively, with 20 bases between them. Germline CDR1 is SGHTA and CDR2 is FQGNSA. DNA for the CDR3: TGTGCCAGCAGCCCCGACCCGGCCTGGGCCGTTGAGCAGTTCTTC. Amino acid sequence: CASSPDPAWAVEQFF.

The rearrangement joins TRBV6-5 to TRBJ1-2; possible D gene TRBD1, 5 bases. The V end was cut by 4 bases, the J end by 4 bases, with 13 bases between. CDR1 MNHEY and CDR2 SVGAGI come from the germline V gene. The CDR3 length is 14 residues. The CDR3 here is CASSSHQGTYGYTF. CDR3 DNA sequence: TGTGCCAGCAGTTCCCACCAGGGCACCTATGGCTACACCTTC.

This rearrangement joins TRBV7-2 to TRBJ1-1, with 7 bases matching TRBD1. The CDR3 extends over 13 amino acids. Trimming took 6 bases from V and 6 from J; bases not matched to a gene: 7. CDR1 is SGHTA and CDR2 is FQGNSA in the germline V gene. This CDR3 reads CASSFQGGAEAFF. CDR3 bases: TGTGCCAGCAGTTTTCAGGGGGGAGCTGAAGCTTTCTTT.

The CDR3 DNA reads TGTGCTAGTGTTTTTCAACTATCAGGGGGAGGAGGCACAGATACGCAGTATTTT. This sequence encodes CASVFQLSGGGGTDTQYF. The chain employs TRBV12-5 and TRBJ2-3, with D perhaps TRBD1 (7 bases). V lost 7 bases and J 1 base, leaving 24 bases between the germline ends. This CDR3 comprises 18 residues. Germline values: CDR1 LGHNT, CDR2 FRNRAP.

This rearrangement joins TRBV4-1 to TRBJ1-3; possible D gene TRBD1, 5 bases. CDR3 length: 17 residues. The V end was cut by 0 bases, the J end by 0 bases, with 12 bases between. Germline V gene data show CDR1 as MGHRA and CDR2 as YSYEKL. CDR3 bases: TGCGCCAGCAGCCAAGAAACAGGCCGAAGCTCTGGAAACACCATATATTTT. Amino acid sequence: CASSQETGRSSGNTIYF.

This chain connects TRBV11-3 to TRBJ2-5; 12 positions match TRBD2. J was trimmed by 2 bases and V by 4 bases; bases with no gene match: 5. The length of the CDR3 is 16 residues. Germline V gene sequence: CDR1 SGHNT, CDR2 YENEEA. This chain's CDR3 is CASSSGLAGIQETQYF. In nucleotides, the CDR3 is TGTGCCAGCAGCTCCGGACTAGCGGGGATACAAGAGACCCAGTACTTC.

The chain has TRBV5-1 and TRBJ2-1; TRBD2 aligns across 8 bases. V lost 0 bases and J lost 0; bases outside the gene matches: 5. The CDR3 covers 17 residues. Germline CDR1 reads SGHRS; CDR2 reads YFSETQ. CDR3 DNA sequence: TGCGCCAGCAGCTTGGGACTAGCGCATATCTCCTACAATGAGCAGTTCTTC. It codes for CASSLGLAHISYNEQFF.

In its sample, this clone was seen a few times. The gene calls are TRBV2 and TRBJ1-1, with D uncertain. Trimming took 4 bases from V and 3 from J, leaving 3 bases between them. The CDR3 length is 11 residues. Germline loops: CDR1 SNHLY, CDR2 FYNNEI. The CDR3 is CASSGDTEAFF. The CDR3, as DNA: TGTGCCAGCAGTGGAGACACTGAAGCTTTCTTT.

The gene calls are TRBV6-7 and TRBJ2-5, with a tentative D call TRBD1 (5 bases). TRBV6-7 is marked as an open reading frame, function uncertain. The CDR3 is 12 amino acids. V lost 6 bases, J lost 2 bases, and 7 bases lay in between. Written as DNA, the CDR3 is TGTGCCAGCAGAAGACAGCAAGAGACCCAGTACTTC. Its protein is CASRRQQETQYF.

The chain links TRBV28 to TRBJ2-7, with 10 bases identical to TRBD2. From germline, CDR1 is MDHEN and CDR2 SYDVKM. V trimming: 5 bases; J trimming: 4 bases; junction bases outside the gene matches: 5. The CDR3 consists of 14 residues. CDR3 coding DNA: TGTGCCAGCAGTGTGCCGGGACTAGCGTACGAGCAGTACTTC. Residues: CASSVPGLAYEQYF.

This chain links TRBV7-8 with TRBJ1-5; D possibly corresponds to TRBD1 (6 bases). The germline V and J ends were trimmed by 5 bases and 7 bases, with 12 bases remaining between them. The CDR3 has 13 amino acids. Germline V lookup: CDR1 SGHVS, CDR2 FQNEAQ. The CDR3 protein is CASSKNREQPQHF. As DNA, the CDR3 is TGTGCCAGCAGCAAAAACAGGGAACAGCCCCAGCATTTT.